A single sample is the source of the 2 T cell receptor beta chains below, sequenced in a study of post-analysis software for immune sequencing data. Study observations and caveats: In patients, TRBV5-6, TRBV5-1 and TRBV20-1 belonged to five or six TRBV segments found more frequently than in controls.

Antigens for these TCRs are unknown. TCR beta libraries were prepared from cDNA with unique molecular identifiers. TCRdb re-called the PCR reads with MiXCR, one entry per CDR3 protein. This sample has hundreds of thousands of distinct CDR3 sequences; roughly 50% occur once, and the top ten carry under 6%. The sample was blood. These receptors were collected from a girl between 5 and 17 years old with multiple sclerosis.

This clonotype was seen at least ten times. The chain is built from TRBV7-3 and TRBJ2-3; 11 bases line up with TRBD2. This CDR3 has 15 amino acids. Germline assignment: CDR1 SGHTA and CDR2 FQGTGA. V shed 4 bases and J 1 base; nucleotides not matched to a gene: 1. In DNA, the CDR3 is TGTGCCAGCAGCTCGGGACTAGCGGGCACAGATACGCAGTATTTT. Translated: CASSSGLAGTDTQYF.

The chain recombines TRBV7-3 with TRBJ2-3; D is undetermined. V lost 5 bases to trimming and J lost 4 bases, with 10 bases between them. Germline CDR1 SGHTA, CDR2 FQGTGA. CDR3 length equals 13 residues. CDR3 loop: CASSPLRADTQYF. The CDR3 DNA follows: TGTGCCAGCAGCCCCCTTCGCGCAGATACGCAGTATTTT.